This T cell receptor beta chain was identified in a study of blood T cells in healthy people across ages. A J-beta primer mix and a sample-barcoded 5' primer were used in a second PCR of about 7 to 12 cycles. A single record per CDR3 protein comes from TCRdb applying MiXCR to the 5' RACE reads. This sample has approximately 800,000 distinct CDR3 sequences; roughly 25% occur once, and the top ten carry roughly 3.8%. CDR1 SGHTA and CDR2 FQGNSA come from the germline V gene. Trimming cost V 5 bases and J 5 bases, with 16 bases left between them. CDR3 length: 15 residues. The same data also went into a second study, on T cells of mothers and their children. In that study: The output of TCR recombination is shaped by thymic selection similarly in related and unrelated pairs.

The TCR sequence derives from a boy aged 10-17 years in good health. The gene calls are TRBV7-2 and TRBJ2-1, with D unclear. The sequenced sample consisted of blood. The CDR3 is CASSPQIELDNEQFF. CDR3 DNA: TGTGCCAGCAGCCCCCAGATAGAGCTAGACAATGAGCAGTTCTTC.